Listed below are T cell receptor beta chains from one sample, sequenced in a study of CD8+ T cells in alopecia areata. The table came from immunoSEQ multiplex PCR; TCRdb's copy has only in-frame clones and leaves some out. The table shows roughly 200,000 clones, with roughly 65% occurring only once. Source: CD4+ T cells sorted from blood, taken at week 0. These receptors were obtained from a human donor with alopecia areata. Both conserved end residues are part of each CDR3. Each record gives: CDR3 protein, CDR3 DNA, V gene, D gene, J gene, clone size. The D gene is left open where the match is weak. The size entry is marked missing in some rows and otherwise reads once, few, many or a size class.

CAWSFSLHEQFF	TGTGCCTGGAGTTTTTCCTTGCATGAGCAGTTCTTC	TRBV30	NA	TRBJ2-1	NA
CSVAPRGWAHNDEQFF	TGCAGCGTCGCACCGCGAGGGTGGGCTCACAATGATGAGCAGTTCTTC	TRBV29-1	NA	TRBJ2-1	NA
CASSQDLGGGANTQYF	TGCGCCAGCAGCCAAGATTTGGGCGGGGGGGCAAATACGCAGTATTTT	TRBV4-3	TRBD2	TRBJ2-3	NA
CSVDGQGARLFF	TGCAGCGTTGACGGACAGGGGGCTCGCTTGTTCTTC	TRBV29-1	TRBD1	TRBJ2-1	few
CASSVDPWASEQYF	TGTGCCAGCAGCGTAGACCCCTGGGCCTCCGAGCAGTACTTC	TRBV9	NA	TRBJ2-7	NA
CASSQTLRGVRQKGGDYGYTF	TGTGCCAGCAGCCAAACCCTACGGGGTGTGCGACAGAAAGGGGGAGACTATGGCTACACCTTC	TRBV16	NA	TRBJ1-2	NA
CASSLATGRTTEAFF	TGTGCCAGCAGCTTAGCGACCGGTAGGACCACTGAAGCTTTCTTT	TRBV7-2	NA	TRBJ1-1	medium-sized
CAWRARDRVSGANVLTF	TGTGCCTGGAGGGCGCGAGACAGGGTTAGTGGGGCCAACGTCCTGACTTTC	TRBV30	TRBD1	TRBJ2-6	NA
CSVEWGQGYEQYF	TGCAGCGTTGAGTGGGGACAGGGATACGAGCAGTACTTC	TRBV29-1	TRBD1	TRBJ2-7	NA
CSASAGKDGYTF	TGCAGCGCCTCTGCGGGGAAGGATGGCTACACCTTC	TRBV29-1	NA	TRBJ1-2	NA
CASSLGRTSGGYEQYF	TGCGCCAGCAGCTTGGGCAGGACTAGCGGGGGCTACGAGCAGTACTTC	TRBV5-1	TRBD2	TRBJ2-7	NA
CSVEGLRGTEAFF	TGCAGCGTTGAAGGCCTTCGGGGGACTGAAGCTTTCTTT	TRBV29-1	NA	TRBJ1-1	NA
CASRGTGLLEQYF	TGTGCCAGCAGGGGGACAGGGCTCCTCGAGCAGTACTTC	TRBV27	TRBD1	TRBJ2-7	few
CAIKSPGGDEKLFF	TGTGCCATCAAGTCTCCGGGGGGGGATGAAAAACTGTTTTTT	TRBV10-3	NA	TRBJ1-4	few
CSVGLDGTGTQIYGYTF	TGCAGCGTTGGCCTCGACGGGACAGGGACCCAGATCTATGGCTACACCTTC	TRBV29-1	TRBD1	TRBJ1-2	few
CASSPRIAGGPTEQYF	TGTGCCAGCTCACCACGGATAGCGGGGGGGCCTACCGAGCAGTACTTC	TRBV18	TRBD2	TRBJ2-7	NA
CASSLWVTNTEAFF	TGTGCCAGCAGCTTATGGGTGACTAACACTGAAGCTTTCTTT	TRBV13	NA	TRBJ1-1	NA
CSVSTGAGANVLTF	TGCAGCGTTTCAACAGGGGCTGGGGCCAACGTCCTGACTTTC	TRBV29-1	TRBD1	TRBJ2-6	NA
CSWGQDYGYTF	TGCAGCTGGGGACAGGACTATGGCTACACCTTC	TRBV29-1	TRBD1	TRBJ1-2	NA
CASWEQGTGTQYF	TGTGCCAGCTGGGAACAGGGGACAGGTACGCAGTATTTT	TRBV6-5	TRBD1	TRBJ2-3	NA